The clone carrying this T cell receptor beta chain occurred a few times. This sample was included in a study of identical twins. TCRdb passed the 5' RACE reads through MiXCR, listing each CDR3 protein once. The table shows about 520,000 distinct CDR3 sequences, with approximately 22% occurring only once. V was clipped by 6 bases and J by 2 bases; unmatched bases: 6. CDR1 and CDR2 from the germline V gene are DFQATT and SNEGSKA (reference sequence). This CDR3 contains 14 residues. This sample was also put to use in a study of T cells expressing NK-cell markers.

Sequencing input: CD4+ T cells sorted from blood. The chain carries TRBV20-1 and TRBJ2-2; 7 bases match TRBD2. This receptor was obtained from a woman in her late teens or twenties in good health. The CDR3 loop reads CSALAELNTGELFF. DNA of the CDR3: TGCAGTGCGCTAGCGGAACTTAACACCGGGGAGCTGTTTTTT.